The sequence of this TCR beta chain was determined in a study of naive and memory T cell subsets. Four subsets defined by CD45RA and CD27 were sorted after CD3, CD4, CD8 and live/dead staining. Findings and limits, study-wide: A few larger clonotypes appeared in naive repertoires, especially CD8, possibly memory cells re-expressing CD45RA. Gini index rose across naive, CM, EM and EMRA in CD4 and CD8. Over 95% of naive TCR sequences appeared only once after error correction, unlike memory subsets.

Both TRBC1 and TRBC2 were covered by a beta constant-region primer of two equimolar oligonucleotides. Nested alpha and beta constant-region primers with the SP2 primer drove four PCR rounds on ligated cDNA. A 12-nucleotide UMI and the SP2 primer were added to the cDNA 3' end by oligonucleotide ligation. TCRdb used MiXCR to reprocess the UMI-ligation and nested PCR reads, holding one entry per CDR3 protein. The sample carries 99,000 or so distinct CDR3 sequences, more than 12% recorded once. CDR3 length: 11 amino acids. Germline CDR1 and CDR2: MDHEN and SYDVKM. V was clipped by 3 bases and J by 6 bases, with 4 bases between them. Worth noting for this clonotype: Its antigen is not known.

This rearrangement joins TRBV28 to TRBJ2-3; D remains unclear. Sequences were obtained from naive CD8+ T cells from blood. The sequence derives from a human donor in good health. CDR3 DNA: TGTGCCAGCAGTTTGGTGGATACGCAGTATTTT. Translated: CASSLVDTQYF.